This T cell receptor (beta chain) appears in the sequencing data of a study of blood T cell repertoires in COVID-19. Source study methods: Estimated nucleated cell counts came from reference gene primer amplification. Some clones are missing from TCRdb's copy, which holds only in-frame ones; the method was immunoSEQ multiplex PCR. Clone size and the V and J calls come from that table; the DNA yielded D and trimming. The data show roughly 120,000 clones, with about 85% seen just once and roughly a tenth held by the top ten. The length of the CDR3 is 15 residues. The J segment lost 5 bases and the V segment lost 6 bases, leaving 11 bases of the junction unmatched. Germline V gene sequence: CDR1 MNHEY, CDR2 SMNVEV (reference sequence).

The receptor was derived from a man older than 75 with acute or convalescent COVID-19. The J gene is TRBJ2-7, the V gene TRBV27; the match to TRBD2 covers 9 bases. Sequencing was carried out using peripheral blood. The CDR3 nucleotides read TGTGCCAGCAGGGGCCCGGCTAGCGGGACGGACGAGCAGTACTTC. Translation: CASRGPASGTDEQYF.